This section outlines one T cell receptor (beta chain) sequence together with its context. Its specificity is unknown. Primers: 60 Vbeta forward and 13 Jbeta reverse. Sequenced by immunoSEQ multiplex PCR; TCRdb stores in-frame clones only, minus some. The sample lists 150,000 to 200,000 clones, approximately 80% seen once, with around 6.7% in the top ten. This sample stems from a study of cytomegalovirus exposure and HLA in healthy donors. Overall study findings and caveats: A missense DCLRE1C variant was associated with V- and J-gene trimming of TCR beta chains in a later analysis, and an independent cohort replicated the association. Many donors shared some public TCRs, even though most TCR sequences were rare. Presence/absence analyses treated sequencing depth as roughly uniform across donors.

Healthy bone marrow donors made up the donors. V lost 7 bases and J lost 10; bases outside the gene matches: 7. The CDR3 sequence is 12 residues long. Germline assignment: CDR1 MNHNS and CDR2 SASEGT. The receptor was derived from a woman aged 25 to 39 in good health and CMV-seropositive. The sequenced material came from PBMCs. The chain links TRBV6-1 to TRBJ2-1, with 7 bases identical to TRBD1. CDR3 in amino acids: CASIQSGQEQFF. CDR3 nucleotides: TGTGCCAGCATCCAATCGGGACAGGAGCAGTTCTTC.